Below are 14 T cell receptor beta chains sequenced from a single sample in a study of blood T cells in healthy people across ages. A second PCR, run for roughly 7 to 11 cycles, used a sample-barcoded 5' primer plus a J-beta primer mix. TCRdb fed the 5' RACE reads into MiXCR, producing one record per CDR3 protein. The data hold 1.5 million to 2 million distinct CDR3 sequences, with 49% observed a single time. Specimen: blood. The receptors stem from a woman aged 35 to 49 in good health.

The gene calls are TRBV27 and TRBJ1-2; TRBD1 matches at 7 bases. The J segment lost 4 bases and the V segment lost 5 bases, leaving 10 bases of the junction unmatched. Germline values: CDR1 MNHEY, CDR2 SMNVEV (reference sequence). This CDR3 is 15 amino acids long. The CDR3 here is CASSAGTENLYGYTF. CDR3 DNA sequence: TGTGCCAGCAGTGCCGGGACAGAAAACCTCTATGGCTACACCTTC.

The chain is built from TRBV18 and TRBJ2-5; D is perhaps TRBD1 (6 bases). The last part of the DNA fits TRBJ2-7 better; the J call may be wrong. Germline V gene lookup returns CDR1 KGHSH and CDR2 LQKENI. This CDR3 region has 14 residues. The CDR3 nucleotides read TGTGCCAGCTCACCGGGACATGGCGACTACGAGCAGTACTTC. Protein: CASSPGHGDYEQYF.

A single count supports this clonotype. The chain joins TRBV11-3 to TRBJ2-1; D may correspond to TRBD1 or TRBD2 (5 bases each). CDR3 size: 15 residues. Trimming pared 4 bases from V and 8 bases from J, leaving 18 bases between. Germline CDR1 is SGHNT and CDR2 is YENEEA. In DNA form, the CDR3 reads TGTGCCAGCAGCTCTGGACGGGGCCATCGGGATGAGCAGTTCTTC. Its protein product is CASSSGRGHRDEQFF.

This clonotype was recorded a few times. The rearrangement links TRBV6-5 to TRBJ1-2, with D possibly being TRBD1 (6 bases). Germline-derived CDR1 and CDR2 are MNHEY and SVGAGI. V lost 11 bases, J lost 4 bases, and 20 bases lay in between. The CDR3 contains 14 residues. CDR3 coding DNA: TGTGCCGTACGCCCCGGGGGGCTTGGCTATGGCTACACCTTC. This sequence encodes CAVRPGGLGYGYTF.

V is TRBV28 and J is TRBJ1-5, with D perhaps matching TRBD1 (5 bases). V lost 5 bases, J lost 7 bases, and 12 bases lay in between. In germline, CDR1 is MDHEN, CDR2 SYDVKM. The CDR3 extends over 13 amino acids. This CDR3 is CASSRSGAQPQHF. CDR3 DNA: TGTGCCAGCAGTAGGAGCGGGGCACAGCCCCAGCATTTT.

The chain recombines TRBV5-1 with TRBJ2-7; maybe TRBD1 (6 bases). The CDR3 has 15 amino acids. Trimming pared 4 bases from V and 2 bases from J, leaving 16 bases between. Germline loops: CDR1 SGHRS, CDR2 YFSETQ. CDR3 sequence: CASSVEATGTYEQYF. DNA for the CDR3: TGCGCCAGCAGCGTGGAGGCGACAGGTACCTACGAGCAGTACTTC.

The table lists this clonotype with a count of one. The junction shows a germline mismatch at one end, possibly a read error. J is TRBJ1-5 and V is TRBV7-6, with no clear D. Germline values: CDR1 SGHVS, CDR2 FNYEAQ. The CDR3 consists of 13 residues. CDR3: CASSTEANQPQHF. The CDR3 DNA reads TGTGCTAGCAGCACCGAGGCGAATCAGCCCCAGCATTTT.

The rearrangement uses TRBV5-1 and TRBJ2-1; D may be TRBD1 (6 bases). V was pared by 2 bases and J by 8 bases, with 17 bases between. The CDR3 loop spans 15 amino acids. Germline CDR1 SGHRS, CDR2 YFSETQ. The DNA of the CDR3 is TGCGCCAGCAGCTTAGGGGACACACTGAACGATGAGCAGTTCTTC. This codes for CASSLGDTLNDEQFF.

CDR3 protein: CASSSHGQGGNEQFF. The CDR3 DNA sequence: TGCGCCAGCAGCTCGCACGGACAGGGGGGGAATGAGCAGTTCTTC. This rearrangement joins TRBV5-1 to TRBJ2-1, with TRBD1 matching over 10 bases. CDR3 length: 15 residues. Losses at the gene ends were 3 bases for V and 7 bases for J; bases not matched to a gene: 7. CDR1 is SGHRS and CDR2 is YFSETQ in the germline V gene.

The rearrangement links TRBV18 to TRBJ2-3; the match to TRBD1 covers 7 bases. The germline V gene has CDR1 KGHSH and CDR2 LQKENI. V trimming: 5 bases; J trimming: 3 bases; junction bases outside the gene matches: 14. The CDR3 extends over 17 amino acids. CDR3 sequence reads: CASSTTPQGDLTDTQYF. The CDR3 region has the DNA TGTGCCAGCTCAACGACGCCCCAGGGGGACCTTACAGATACGCAGTATTTT.

In this sample, this clonotype turned up a few times. V is TRBV2 and J is TRBJ2-5, with D tentatively TRBD1 (6 bases). This CDR3 has 13 residues. The germline V gene encodes CDR1 SNHLY and CDR2 FYNNEI. The V end was cut by 6 bases, the J end by 4 bases, with 12 bases between. Here the CDR3 reads CASSEETGETQYF. CDR3 bases: TGTGCCAGCAGCGAGGAGACAGGAGAGACCCAGTACTTC. Full variable domain (outside the CDR3, taken from reference TRBV2 and TRBJ2-5): EPEVTQTPSHQVTQMGQEVILRCVPISNHLYFYWYRQILGQKVEFLVSFYNNEISEKSEIFDDQFSVERPDGSNFTLKIRSTKLEDSAMYFCASSEETGETQYFGPGTRLLVL.

This clonotype was observed a handful of times. This chain joins TRBV10-3 and TRBJ2-3; D might be TRBD1 or TRBD2, each matching 5 bases. In germline, CDR1 is ENHRY, CDR2 SYGVKD. This CDR3 has 15 residues. Trimming removed 6 bases from V and 4 bases from J, with 17 bases in between. CDR3 amino acids: CAIRGPQSIADTQYF. CDR3 DNA sequence: TGTGCCATCAGGGGACCACAGTCTATTGCAGATACGCAGTATTTT.

In DNA, the CDR3 is TGTGCCAGCAGTTGGCCTTATAGCAATCAGCCCCAGCATTTT. Amino acids: CASSWPYSNQPQHF. This rearrangement joins TRBV28 to TRBJ1-5, with D hard to call. CDR1 and CDR2 from the germline V gene are MDHEN and SYDVKM. V lost 4 bases and J 0 bases, leaving 7 bases between the germline ends. The CDR3 contains 14 residues.

This rearrangement joins TRBV7-2 to TRBJ2-3, with TRBD2 identical over 8 bases. Trimming took 1 base from V and 3 from J; bases not matched to a gene: 6. Germline V lookup: CDR1 SGHTA, CDR2 FQGNSA. This CDR3 is 16 amino acids long. Written as DNA, the CDR3 is TGTGCCAGCAGCTTAGTTGGGACTAGTAGTACAGATACGCAGTATTTT. This encodes CASSLVGTSSTDTQYF.